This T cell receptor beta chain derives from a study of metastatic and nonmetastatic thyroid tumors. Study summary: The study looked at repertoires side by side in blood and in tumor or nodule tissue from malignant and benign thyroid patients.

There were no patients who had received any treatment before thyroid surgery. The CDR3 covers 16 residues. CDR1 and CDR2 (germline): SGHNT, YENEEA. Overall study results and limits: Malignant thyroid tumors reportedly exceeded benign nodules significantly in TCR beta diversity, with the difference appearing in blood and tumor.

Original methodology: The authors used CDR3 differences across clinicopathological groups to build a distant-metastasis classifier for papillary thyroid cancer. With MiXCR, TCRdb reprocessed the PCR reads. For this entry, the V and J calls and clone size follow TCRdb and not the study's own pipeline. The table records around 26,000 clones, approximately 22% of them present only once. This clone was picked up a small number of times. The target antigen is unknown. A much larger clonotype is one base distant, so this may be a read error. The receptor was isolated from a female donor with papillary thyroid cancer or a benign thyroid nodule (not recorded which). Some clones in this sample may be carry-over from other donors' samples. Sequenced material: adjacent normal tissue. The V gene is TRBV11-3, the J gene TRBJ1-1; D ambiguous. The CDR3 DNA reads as TGTGCCTGCAGCTTAAAATGTGGGAGGGTGAACGCTGAAGCTTTCTTT. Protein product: CACSLKCGRVNAEAFF.